This note documents a single T cell receptor beta chain sequence. Its specificity is unknown. This record belongs to a study of T-cell memory formation after mild COVID-19. TCRdb passed the 5' RACE reads through MiXCR, listing each CDR3 protein once. The table lists about 350,000 distinct CDR3 sequences, around 27% of them singletons, with approximately 13% in the top ten. Germline-derived CDR1 and CDR2 are SGHRS and YFSETQ. This CDR3 contains 14 residues. V was cut by 0 bases and J by 2 bases, with 9 bases left in between. Whole-study results and caveats: Among contracting clones, CD4+ were mainly CM/EM and CD8+ enriched in EMRA. Clones that contracted from day 15 to 85 had balanced CD4/CD8; later expanders were CD4+ biased. Pre-infection memory carried some responding clones, suggesting that cross-reactive memory joined. Whether day 37 second-wave clones are SARS-CoV-2-specific was not confirmed.

Material: PBMCs or a T cell subset sorted from them (not recorded which). The chain carries TRBV5-1 and TRBJ2-7; no firm D call. This clonotype was sampled from an adult woman who had mild COVID-19 (a few samples of this study predate the infection). Cell type and time point are not known. The CDR3 spells CASSLAKGPYEQYF. Written as DNA, the CDR3 is TGCGCCAGCAGCTTGGCCAAAGGGCCCTACGAGCAGTACTTC.